The present entry profiles one T cell receptor (beta chain) with its context. The antigen this receptor binds is unknown. Base quality data are lacking; no much larger clone is found one base away. The data stem from a study of T cell responses to AZD1222 COVID-19 vaccine (dated by TCRdb to about 2021). Looking at the study overall: A total of under 250 trial participants underwent TCR sequencing, of whom roughly 210 had received two doses of AZD1222 and some 25 had received two doses of the MenACWY control vaccine. Trial participants were enrolled by age into 18-55, 56-69 and 70-plus year subgroups, with roughly 160, 29 and 62 TCR-sequenced participants respectively.

The CDR3 regions of human TCRbeta chains were subjected to immunosequencing. The original pipeline was this. Repertoire TCRs were checked for matches against a reference library of SARS-CoV-2-specific TCRs that had been generated using the MIRA antigen-specificity platform. Breadth was defined as the fraction of unique TCRs that were SARS-CoV-2-associated. Depth was defined as the fraction of total T cells that were SARS-CoV-2-associated. Using the MIRA data, every spike-specific TCR was mapped to the spike region that the TCR reacted to and assigned to either a CD4 or a CD8 class. Log10-transformed breadth and depth values were compared by one-way ANOVA with Sidak's multiple comparisons tests. As stored in TCRdb, this immuneACCESS dataset retains in-frame rearrangements with V and J assigned. A fraction of the clones does not appear; measured against another copy, unresolved V genes explain less than half of the discrepancy, and the remainder lacks a known reason. V and J calls and clone size are copied from that table; D and trimming were computed from the DNA. Within this sample are around 130,000 clones, with 88% of them counted one time only. The ten biggest clones cover around 5.3% of the sample.

Taken from cysteine to phenylalanine, the CDR3 has 12 residues. Just CDR3 DNA is preserved here, 36 bases in frame from base 1. Sequences MNHEY (CDR1) and SMNVEV (CDR2) are obtained from the germline V gene (reference sequence). Trimming at the junction amounts to 8 bases on V and 1 base on J, and the germline ends lie 8 bases apart. Read against the paper, the sample's time point label means: about 28 days (+/-7) after the second vaccine dose. AZD1222 recipients given second doses at about 4 weeks or at about 12 weeks were pooled, since spike-specific TCR depth and breadth were not found to differ between the two schedules. Samples from vaccinated people were obtained from the UK trials COV001 and COV002, which included a single-blind randomized controlled phase 2/3 trial of AZD1222 (ChAdOx1 nCoV-19) in healthy adults. For TCRbeta chain sequencing, PBMC samples were collected from trial participants at day 0 and at day 28 after the second dose.

General conclusions and limits of the study: Participants were mostly white British and included more females than males, and it was suggested by the authors that clonal diversity may have been underestimated. Because no samples from the day 14 peak response were available, repertoires could be characterized only after the peak T cell response. In the small 56-69-year group, the increase in depth fell short of significance, most likely because of low power. Conclusions about previously exposed vaccinees were limited because only a handful of AZD1222 recipients were SARS-CoV-2 seropositive at baseline. Nearly half of unique spike-specific TCRs reportedly recognized epitopes outside regions mutated in the B.1.351 and B.1.1.7 variants. Spike-specific TCR breadth and depth rose significantly after two AZD1222 doses compared with day 0 and with MenACWY recipients. The whole spike protein was spanned by vaccine-associated CD4 TCRs, and dominant responses were seen in regions 160-218 and 743-854.

Recombination joined TRBV27 with TRBJ1-2; the D segment cannot be called with confidence. The origin of this receptor is an adult who received the AZD1222 COVID-19 vaccine. Sequenced material: peripheral blood, taken 28 days after the second AZD1222 dose. CDR3 sequence: CASGWGNYGYTF. The sequence in DNA is TGTGCCAGCGGTTGGGGTAACTATGGCTACACCTTC.